This T cell receptor (beta chain) was obtained from a study of cytotoxic CD8 clonotypes in ibrutinib-treated CLL. Overall study: Responses: approximately 24 partial, 2 complete; after median around 64 months, around 15 stayed remitted, 12 progressed.

Points on this clone: The antigen remains unidentified.

TCRdb keeps only in-frame clones here, not all; method: immunoSEQ multiplex PCR. Among about 300,000 clones, 65% to 85% were seen once, and the ten largest hold approximately 5.6%. Per germline, CDR1 MNHNS and CDR2 SASEGT. The CDR3 extends over 13 amino acids. With V trimmed by 6 bases and J by 6 bases, 6 bases remained unmatched. Study findings and constraints: Sampling times (in sustained-remission versus progressing patients) were not the same. Clonality at baseline surpassed age-matched healthy donors and tracked circulating CD8+ T-cell counts.

The genes are TRBV6-1 and TRBJ2-7; 9 bases are shared with TRBD1. The sample was PBMCs, taken at disease progression, from a patient treated with ibrutinib. This TCR was recovered from a human donor with chronic lymphocytic leukemia. The CDR3 here is CASRGQGLLEQYF. The CDR3 DNA reads as TGTGCCAGCAGAGGACAGGGGCTGCTCGAGCAGTACTTC.